This TCR beta chain was identified during a study of T cells after yellow fever vaccination. Broader study findings: Post-booster repertoires contained most primary-vaccination clones again (96% CD4, about 90% CD8). Researchers report a weaker secondary response that nonetheless peaked faster, day 5 versus 15.

Comment on this clonotype: The antigen remains undetermined.

TCR cDNA, made by 5'RACE template switching, carried an added universal primer site and UMIs. TCRdb analysed the 5' RACE reads with MiXCR anew, one entry per CDR3 protein. There are 100,000 to 150,000 distinct CDR3 sequences in the sample; 12% to 15% occur only once, and approximately 39% lies in the top ten. This clonotype was obtained from a man between 18 and 35 years old who received the YFV17D yellow fever vaccine. The material was CD8+ T cells sorted from PBMCs, obtained 5 days after the yellow fever booster vaccination.

CDR3 sequence (DNA): TGTGCCAGCACCCACACAGGGTTCGGGGAGCTGTTTTTT. It yields the protein CASTHTGFGELFF. V and J are TRBV11-2 and TRBJ2-2; weak D call: TRBD1 (6 bases). This CDR3 contains 13 residues. Trimming removed 7 bases at V and 7 bases at J, with 13 bases between. The germline V gene encodes CDR1 SGHAT and CDR2 FQNNGV.